Reported below is one T cell receptor (beta chain). This clone has only a few counts. Its antigen is not yet known. Base qualities are not at hand, and no much larger clone is one base apart. This sample was included in a study of blood T cell repertoires in COVID-19 (dated by TCRdb to 2020 to 2021). Some background on the complete study: The collaborator samples originated in the United States, Italy and Spain and spanned the acute and convalescent phases of COVID-19. The prospective study material was composed of cDNA or gDNA derived from T cells, B-cell-depleted T cells, or PBMCs. Sample metadata almost always included a de-identified subject ID, COVID-19 status, age in years and sex. Samples were obtained from the ongoing ImmuneRACE study (first 160 participants) and from about 1,300 subjects provided by 6 global collaborators. The dataset comprised deeply sampled blood TCRbeta repertoires from subjects exposed to, actively infected with, or recovered from COVID-19. Where available, HLA class I and class II types were taken from metadata supplied by the sample provider and were not determined by assay-based typing. A freely available public database, intended as a resource for researchers studying the immune response to SARS-CoV-2, is where the repertoires were released.

Each collaborating institution followed its own protocols to collect whole blood in K2EDTA tubes. For TCRbeta analysis, collaborators shipped samples in one of three forms: frozen whole blood, isolated PBMCs, or DNA extracted from either of those sample types. The germline V end is reduced by 0 bases and the J end by 5 bases; junction bases left unmatched: 9. CDR1 and CDR2 were assigned from the germline V gene as LGHNA and YSLEER. Including cysteine and phenylalanine, the CDR3 has 16 amino acids. The DNA shown is the 48-base CDR3, in frame from base 1. TCRbeta CDR3 regions were amplified from genomic DNA using the immunoSEQ Assay, a bias-controlled multiplex PCR. Per the authors' processing: Nucleated cell counts per sample were estimated from amplification of reference gene primers within the assay. To quantify the absolute abundance of each unique TCRbeta CDR3 rearrangement, sequence reads were collapsed and filtered. For each sample, productive Simpson clonality was calculated by taking the square root of Simpson's diversity index across productive rearrangements. TCRdb limited this immuneACCESS table to in-frame rearrangements with V and J called. A share of clones is missing; checked studies link under half to unresolved V genes, and the rest is unexplained. V and J calls and clone size come straight from that table; D and trimming were deduced from the DNA. For this sample the table gives more than 90,000 clones, of which 70% to 90% were detected only once. Of the sample, about an eighth is held by the ten largest clones.

The paper's findings and limits, for the study overall: How much clinical and demographic metadata was included differed by source and by participant, and the metadata was provided uncurated.

This sequence uses TRBV4-3 and TRBJ2-5; TRBD1 agrees with 7 junctional bases. Sequencing input: peripheral blood. The TCR sequence derives from a human donor in a cohort sampled during active COVID-19. The CDR3 protein is CASSQDLYRGSETQYF. The DNA is TGCGCCAGCAGCCAAGATCTTTACAGGGGTTCCGAGACCCAGTACTTC.